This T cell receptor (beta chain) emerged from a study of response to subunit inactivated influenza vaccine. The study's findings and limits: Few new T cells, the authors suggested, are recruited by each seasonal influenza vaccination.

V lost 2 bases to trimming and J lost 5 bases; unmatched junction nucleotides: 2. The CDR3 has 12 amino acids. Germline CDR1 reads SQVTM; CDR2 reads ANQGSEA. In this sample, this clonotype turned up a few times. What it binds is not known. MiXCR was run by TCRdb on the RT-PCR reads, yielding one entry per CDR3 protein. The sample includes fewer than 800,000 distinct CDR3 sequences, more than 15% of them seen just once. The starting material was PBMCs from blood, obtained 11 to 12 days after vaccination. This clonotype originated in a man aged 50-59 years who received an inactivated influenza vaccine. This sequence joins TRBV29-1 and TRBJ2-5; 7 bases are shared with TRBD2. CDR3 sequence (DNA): TGCAGCGTTGAAATAGCGGGCGAGACCCAGTACTTC. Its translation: CSVEIAGETQYF.